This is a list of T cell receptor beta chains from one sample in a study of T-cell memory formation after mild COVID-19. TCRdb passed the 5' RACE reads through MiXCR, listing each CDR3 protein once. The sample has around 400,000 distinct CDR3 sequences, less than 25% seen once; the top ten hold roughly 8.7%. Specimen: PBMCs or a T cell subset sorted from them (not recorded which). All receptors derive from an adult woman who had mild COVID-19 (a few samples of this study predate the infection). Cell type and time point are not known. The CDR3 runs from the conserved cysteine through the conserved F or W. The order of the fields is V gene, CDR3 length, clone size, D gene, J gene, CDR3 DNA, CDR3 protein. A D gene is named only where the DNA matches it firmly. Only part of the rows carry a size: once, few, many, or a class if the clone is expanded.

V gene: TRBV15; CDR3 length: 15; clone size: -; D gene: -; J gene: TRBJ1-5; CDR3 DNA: TGTGCCACCAGCATTGAGGGGTTACTCAATCAGCCCCAGCATTTT; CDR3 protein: CATSIEGLLNQPQHF
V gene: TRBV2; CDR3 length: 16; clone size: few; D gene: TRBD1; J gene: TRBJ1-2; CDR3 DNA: TGTGCCAGCTCTTTGGTGGAGACAGGGGGCCCGTATGGCTACACCTTC; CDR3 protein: CASSLVETGGPYGYTF
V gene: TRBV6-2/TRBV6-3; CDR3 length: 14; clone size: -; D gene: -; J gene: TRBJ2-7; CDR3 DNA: TGTGCCAGCAGTCCCGGCGGTGGTGTCGACGAGCAGTACTTC; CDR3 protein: CASSPGGGVDEQYF
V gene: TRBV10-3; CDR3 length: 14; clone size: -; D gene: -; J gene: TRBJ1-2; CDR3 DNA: TGTGCCATCAGTGAGTCTCGGCGGGACGGTGGCTACACCTTC; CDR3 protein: CAISESRRDGGYTF
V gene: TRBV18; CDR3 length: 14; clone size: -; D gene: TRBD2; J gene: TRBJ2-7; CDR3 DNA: TGTGCCAGCTCACCGACGGGGGGAGCCTACGAGCAGTACTTC; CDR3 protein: CASSPTGGAYEQYF
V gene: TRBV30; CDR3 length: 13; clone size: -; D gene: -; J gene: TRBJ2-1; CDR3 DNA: TGTGCCTGGACAAAGCGACCGGGCAGTGAGCAGTTCTTC; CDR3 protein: CAWTKRPGSEQFF
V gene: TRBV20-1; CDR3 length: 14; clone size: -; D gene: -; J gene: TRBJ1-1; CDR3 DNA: TGCAGTGCTAGAGGGGGCAGTGGGAACACTGAAGCTTTCTTT; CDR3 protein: CSARGGSGNTEAFF
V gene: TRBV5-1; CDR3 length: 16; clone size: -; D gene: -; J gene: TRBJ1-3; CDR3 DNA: TGCGCCAGCAGCTGGGATAGGACAGTATCTGGAAACACCATATATTTT; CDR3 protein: CASSWDRTVSGNTIYF
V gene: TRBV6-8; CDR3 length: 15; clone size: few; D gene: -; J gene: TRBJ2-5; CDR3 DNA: TGTGCCAGCAGTTACGGAGCGGTATCTCAAGAGACCCAGTACTTC; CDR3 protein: CASSYGAVSQETQYF
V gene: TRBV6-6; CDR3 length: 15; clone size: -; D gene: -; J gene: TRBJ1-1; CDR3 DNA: TGTGCCATCACCCGGGGTGGCGGGGTAGGCACTGAAGCTTTCTTT; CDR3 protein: CAITRGGGVGTEAFF
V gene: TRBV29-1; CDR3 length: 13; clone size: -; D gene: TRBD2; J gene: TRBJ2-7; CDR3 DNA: TGCAGCGTCCGGCGGGAGACTCAGCGGGAGCAGTACTTC; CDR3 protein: CSVRRETQREQYF
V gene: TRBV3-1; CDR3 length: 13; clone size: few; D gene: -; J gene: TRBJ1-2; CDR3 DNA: TGTGCCAGCAGCCCCCCGGAGGGCTATGGCTACACCTTC; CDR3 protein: CASSPPEGYGYTF
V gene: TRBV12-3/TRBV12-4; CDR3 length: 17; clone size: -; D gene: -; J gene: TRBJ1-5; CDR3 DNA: TGTGCCAGCAGTTTTCTTTCCGCCCCCGTAGGCAATCAGCCCCAGCATTTT; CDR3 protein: CASSFLSAPVGNQPQHF
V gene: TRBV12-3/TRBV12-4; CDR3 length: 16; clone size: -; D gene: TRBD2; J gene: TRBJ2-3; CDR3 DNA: TGTGCCAGCAGTTTGCAACTAGCGGGGGGCACAGATACGCAGTATTTT; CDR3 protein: CASSLQLAGGTDTQYF
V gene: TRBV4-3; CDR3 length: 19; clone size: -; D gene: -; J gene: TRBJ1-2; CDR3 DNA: TGCGCCAGCAGCCAAGACATAGCTTTGGGATACTCAATGAACTATGGCTACACCTTC; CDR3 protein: CASSQDIALGYSMNYGYTF
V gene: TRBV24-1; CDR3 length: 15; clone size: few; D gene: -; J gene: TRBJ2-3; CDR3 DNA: TGTGCCACCAGTGATACGGGGAATCGCCCAGATACGCAGTATTTT; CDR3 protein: CATSDTGNRPDTQYF
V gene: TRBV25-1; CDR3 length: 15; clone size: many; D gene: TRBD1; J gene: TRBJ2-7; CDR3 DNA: TGTGCCAGCAGTGCCTCGAACAGGGGCGCCTACGAGCAGTACTTC; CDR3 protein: CASSASNRGAYEQYF
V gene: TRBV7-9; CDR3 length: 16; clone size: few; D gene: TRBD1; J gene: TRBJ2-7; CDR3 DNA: TGTGCCAGCAGCGCCGACAGGGGGCAAATCACCTACGAGCAGTACTTC; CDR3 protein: CASSADRGQITYEQYF
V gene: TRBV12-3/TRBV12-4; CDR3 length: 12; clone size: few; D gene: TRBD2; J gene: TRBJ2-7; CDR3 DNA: TGTGCCAGCAGTGTCGGGGGGGTCGAGCAGTACTTC; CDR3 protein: CASSVGGVEQYF
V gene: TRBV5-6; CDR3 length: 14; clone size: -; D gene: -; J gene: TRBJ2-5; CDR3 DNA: TGTGCCAGCAGCCCCACACGACTACGAGAGACCCAGTACTTC; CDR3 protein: CASSPTRLRETQYF
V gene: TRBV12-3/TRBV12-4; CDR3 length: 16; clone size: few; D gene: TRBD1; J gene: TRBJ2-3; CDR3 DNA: TGTGCCAGCAGTTTACTACGGGACAGGGGAACAGATACGCAGTATTTT; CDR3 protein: CASSLLRDRGTDTQYF
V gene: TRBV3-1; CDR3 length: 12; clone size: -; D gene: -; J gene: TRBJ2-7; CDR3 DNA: TGTGCCAGCAGCGCCCAGGAGGGAGAGCAGTACTTC; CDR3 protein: CASSAQEGEQYF
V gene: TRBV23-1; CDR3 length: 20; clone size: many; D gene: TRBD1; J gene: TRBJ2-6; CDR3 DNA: TGCGCCAGCCGTCCGACTAAAGGACAGGATTATGTCGCTGGGGCCAACGTCCTGACTTTC; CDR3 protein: CASRPTKGQDYVAGANVLTF
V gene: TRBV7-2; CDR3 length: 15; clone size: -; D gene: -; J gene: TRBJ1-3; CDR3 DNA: TGTGCCAGCAGCATTGGGCGGAACTCTGGAAACACCATATATTTT; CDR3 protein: CASSIGRNSGNTIYF
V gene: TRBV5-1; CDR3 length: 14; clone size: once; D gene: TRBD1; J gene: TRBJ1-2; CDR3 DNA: TGCGCCAGCAGCTTGAATGGACAGGGCTATGGCTACACCTTC; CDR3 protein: CASSLNGQGYGYTF
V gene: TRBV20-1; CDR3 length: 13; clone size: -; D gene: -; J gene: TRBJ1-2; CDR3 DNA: TGCAGTGCTTTACCCCAAGGAAGGGATGGCTACACCTTC; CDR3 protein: CSALPQGRDGYTF
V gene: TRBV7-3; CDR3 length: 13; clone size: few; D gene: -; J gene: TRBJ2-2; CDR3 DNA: TGTGCCAGCAGCCGAAGCCCTGGTACGGAGCTGTTTTTT; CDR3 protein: CASSRSPGTELFF
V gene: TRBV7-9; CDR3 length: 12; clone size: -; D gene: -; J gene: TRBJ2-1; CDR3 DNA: TGTGCCAGCAGCCCCACCGGGACAGAGCAGTTCTTC; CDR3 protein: CASSPTGTEQFF
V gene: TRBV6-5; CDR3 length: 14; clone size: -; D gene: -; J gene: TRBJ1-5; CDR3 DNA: TGTGCCAGCAGTTACGGACAGAGGGGTCAGCCCCAGCATTTT; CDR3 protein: CASSYGQRGQPQHF
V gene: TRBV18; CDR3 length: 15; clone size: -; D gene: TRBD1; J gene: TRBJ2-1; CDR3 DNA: TGTGCCAGCTCCCAAATTCCGGGACAGGGCAATGAGCAGTTCTTC; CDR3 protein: CASSQIPGQGNEQFF
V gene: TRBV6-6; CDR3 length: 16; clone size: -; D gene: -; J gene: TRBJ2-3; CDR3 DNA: TGTGCCAGCAGTTACTCGGGGGGCGGGCGTGCAGATACGCAGTATTTT; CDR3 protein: CASSYSGGGRADTQYF
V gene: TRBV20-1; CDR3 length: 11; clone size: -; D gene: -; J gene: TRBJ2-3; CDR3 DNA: TGCAGTGCTAGTCCCAAAGATACGCAGTATTTT; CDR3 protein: CSASPKDTQYF
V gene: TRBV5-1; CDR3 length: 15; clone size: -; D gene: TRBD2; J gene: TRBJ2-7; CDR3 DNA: TGCGCCAGCAGCTTGTGGCGGGGGGCTACCTACGAGCAGTACTTC; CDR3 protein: CASSLWRGATYEQYF
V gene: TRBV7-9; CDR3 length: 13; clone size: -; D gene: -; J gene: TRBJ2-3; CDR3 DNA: TGTGCTTCTGAGGCCGGCGGCGGAGATACGCAGTATTTT; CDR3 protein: CASEAGGGDTQYF
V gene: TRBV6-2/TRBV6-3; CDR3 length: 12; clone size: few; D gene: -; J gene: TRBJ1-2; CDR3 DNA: TGTGCCAGCAGCCCAACCCGTCGGGGCTACACCTTC; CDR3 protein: CASSPTRRGYTF
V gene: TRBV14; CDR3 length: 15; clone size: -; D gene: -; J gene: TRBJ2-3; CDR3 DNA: TGTGCCAGCAGCCAAGGGACAGCTAGCACAGATACGCAGTATTTT; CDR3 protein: CASSQGTASTDTQYF
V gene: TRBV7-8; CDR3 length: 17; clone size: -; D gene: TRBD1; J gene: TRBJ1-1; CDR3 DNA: TGTGCCAGCAGCTTACCCCGACAGGGATCTATGAACACTGAAGCTTTCTTT; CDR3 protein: CASSLPRQGSMNTEAFF
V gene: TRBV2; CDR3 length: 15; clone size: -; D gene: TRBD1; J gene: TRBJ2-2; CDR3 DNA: TGTGCCAGCAGTCGACAGGGTTTGGACACCGGGGAGCTGTTTTTT; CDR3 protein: CASSRQGLDTGELFF
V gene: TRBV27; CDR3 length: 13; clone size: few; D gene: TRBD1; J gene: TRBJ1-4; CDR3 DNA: TGTGCCAGCAGGGAGGGACAGGGGGAAAAACTGTTTTTT; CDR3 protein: CASREGQGEKLFF